This TCR beta chain appears in the sequencing data of a study of blood T cell repertoires in COVID-19. Overall study context: The origin of the acute and convalescent COVID-19 samples was the United States, Italy and Spain. Nucleic acid was either cDNA or gDNA, and it came from T cells, B-cell-depleted T cells, or PBMCs.

Repertoires were generated with immunoSEQ multiplex PCR, while TCRdb's copy carries only in-frame clones and drops some. The sample records over 130,000 clones, about nine tenths being singletons. This CDR3 is built from 16 residues. Germline CDR1 is LNHDA and CDR2 is SQIVND (reference sequence). J gave up 5 bases and V 1 base, and 5 bases lay outside the gene matches. The chain is built from TRBV19 and TRBJ1-5; 10 bases agree with TRBD1. The clonotype was recovered from a woman aged 55-70 years with active or convalescent COVID-19. The sequenced sample consisted of peripheral blood. The CDR3 loop is CASSIGSGTGDQPQHF. The CDR3 bases are TGTGCCAGTAGTATAGGCAGTGGGACAGGGGATCAGCCCCAGCATTTT.